This T cell receptor (beta chain) appears in the sequencing data of a study of T cell repertoires in cytomegalovirus infection. The CDR3 has 13 amino acids. V gave up 3 bases and J gave up 0 bases, with 7 bases separating them. CDR1 and CDR2 (germline): SQVTM, ANQGSEA. One entry per CDR3 protein results from TCRdb running MiXCR on the reads. The repertoire includes fewer than 350,000 distinct CDR3 sequences, about 29% of them detected once, and 15% to 20% sits in the top ten. Of note for this clonotype: What it recognizes is unknown.

This material consisted of cultured PBMCs, taken from culture after CMV antigen stimulation. The source is a human donor in good health (CMV status not recorded). Some clones in this sample may be carry-over from other donors' samples. The rearrangement links TRBV29-1 to TRBJ2-3; D remains ambiguous. CDR3 nucleotides: TGCAGCGTTGAGAGTAGTAGCACAGATACGCAGTATTTT. This gives the protein CSVESSSTDTQYF.